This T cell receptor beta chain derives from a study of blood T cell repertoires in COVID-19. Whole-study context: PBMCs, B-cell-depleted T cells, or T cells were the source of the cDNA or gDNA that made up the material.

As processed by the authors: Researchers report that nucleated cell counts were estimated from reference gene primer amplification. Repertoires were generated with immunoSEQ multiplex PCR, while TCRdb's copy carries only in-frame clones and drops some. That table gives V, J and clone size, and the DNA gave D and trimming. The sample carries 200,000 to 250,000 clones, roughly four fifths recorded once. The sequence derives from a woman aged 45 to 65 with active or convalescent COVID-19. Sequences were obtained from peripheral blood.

Here the CDR3 reads CASSLAGVSIEQFF. As DNA, the CDR3 is TGTGCCAGCAGCTTAGCGGGAGTTAGTATTGAGCAGTTCTTC. The V gene is TRBV7-3, the J gene TRBJ2-1; 7 bases fit TRBD2. Germline V gene lookup returns CDR1 SGHTA and CDR2 FQGTGA. V was clipped by 2 bases and J by 9 bases; unmatched bases: 7. The CDR3 covers 14 residues.